A selection of T cell receptor beta chains follows, all from one sample in a study of T cell clones after liver transplantation. TCRdb's copy holds only in-frame clones and misses some; the assay was immunoSEQ multiplex PCR. The sample gives roughly 55,000 clones, 55% to 75% of which show up once; 9.5% to 10% is in the top ten. The source was CD4+ T cells from blood, collected 54 months after liver transplant. Receptors originate from a human patient who received a liver transplant. Some T cells may be the graft donor's. Each CDR3 is given with its conserved first and last residue. D genes are given only for firm matches. For some rows the clone size is stated as once, few or many, or as a class when expanded; others skip it.

j_call	clone_size	v_call	d_call	cdr3_aa	cdr3_nt
TRBJ2-7	-	TRBV7-9	TRBD1	CASSFTGQVSYEQYF	TGTGCCAGCAGCTTTACGGGACAGGTCTCATACGAGCAGTACTTC
TRBJ1-3	-	TRBV7-9	-	CASSSPGSGNTIYF	TGTGCCAGCAGCTCACCAGGGTCCGGAAACACCATATATTTT
TRBJ1-2	-	TRBV7-3	-	CASSLDSNYGYTF	TGTGCCAGCAGCTTGGACAGTAACTATGGCTACACCTTC
TRBJ1-1	-	TRBV7-2	-	CASSLTFATEAFF	TGTGCCAGCAGCTTAACCTTCGCCACTGAAGCTTTCTTT
TRBJ2-4	-	TRBV6-5	-	CASSSFYAKNIQYF	TGTGCCAGCAGCTCCTTCTACGCCAAAAACATTCAGTACTTC
TRBJ1-5	-	TRBV19	-	CASTPSPGANQPQHF	TGTGCCAGTACCCCCAGTCCAGGGGCAAATCAGCCCCAGCATTTT
TRBJ2-3	-	TRBV25-1	TRBD2	CASSRGGTDTQYF	TGTGCCAGCAGTCGGGGGGGCACAGATACGCAGTATTTT
TRBJ1-1	few	TRBV5-1	-	CASSRDLNTEAFF	TGCGCCAGCAGCCGGGACCTTAACACTGAAGCTTTCTTT
TRBJ1-2	-	TRBV6-5	-	CASSYSIPLKNYGYTF	TGTGCCAGCAGTTACTCGATACCTCTAAAGAACTATGGCTACACCTTC
TRBJ1-2	-	TRBV27	TRBD1	CASSFRDRVGYTF	TGTGCCAGCAGTTTCCGGGACAGGGTTGGCTACACCTTC
TRBJ2-7	-	TRBV7-3	-	CASSLKDGYEQYF	TGTGCCAGCAGCTTAAAGGACGGCTACGAGCAGTACTTC
TRBJ1-1	-	TRBV6-5	-	CASSYQRTASTEAFF	TGTGCCAGCAGTTACCAGCGGACGGCGAGCACTGAAGCTTTCTTT
TRBJ1-6	-	TRBV18	TRBD1	CASRPQGDNSPLHF	TGTGCCAGCAGACCACAGGGGGATAATTCACCCCTCCACTTT
TRBJ2-7	-	TRBV28	TRBD1	CASSLLGLSTGNHEQYF	TGTGCCAGCAGTTTATTAGGCCTTTCGACAGGGAACCACGAGCAGTACTTC
TRBJ2-7	-	TRBV5-4	TRBD2	CASSFESGGAGHEQYF	TGTGCCAGCAGCTTCGAATCCGGGGGGGCCGGCCACGAGCAGTACTTC
TRBJ2-1	-	TRBV7-2	-	CASGPVYNEQFF	TGTGCCAGCGGACCCGTGTACAATGAGCAGTTCTTC
TRBJ1-5	-	TRBV28	-	CASSTWVGDQPQHF	TGTGCCAGCAGCACATGGGTGGGGGATCAGCCCCAGCATTTT
TRBJ2-7	-	TRBV5-5	-	CASSQLSEQYF	TGTGCCAGCAGCCAGCTCTCGGAGCAGTACTTC
TRBJ2-7	-	TRBV7-7	TRBD1	CASSQDRDSYEQYF	TGTGCTAGCAGCCAGGACAGGGACTCCTACGAGCAGTACTTC
TRBJ1-1	-	TRBV4-1	-	CASSQGFGGGTEAFF	TGCGCCAGCAGCCAAGGATTTGGGGGAGGCACTGAAGCTTTCTTT
TRBJ1-5	-	TRBV19	-	CASSQEVRQPQHF	TGTGCCAGTAGTCAGGAGGTTAGACAGCCCCAGCATTTT
TRBJ2-7	-	TRBV20-1	-	CSASPSYEQYF	TGCAGTGCTAGCCCGTCCTACGAGCAGTACTTC
TRBJ2-2	-	TRBV5-1	-	CASSFEGTGELFF	TGCGCCAGCAGCTTCGAGGGGACCGGGGAGCTGTTTTTT
TRBJ2-3	once	TRBV5-8	-	CASSFGPGSTDTQYF	-
TRBJ1-1	few	TRBV11-3	-	CASSFSTNTEAFF	TGTGCCAGCAGCTTTAGTACGAACACTGAAGCTTTCTTT
TRBJ2-7	-	TRBV28	-	CATVSGSYEQYF	TGTGCCACCGTTAGCGGCTCCTACGAGCAGTACTTC
TRBJ1-6	few	TRBV11-2	-	CASSLEVENSPLHF	TGTGCCAGCAGCTTAGAGGTAGAAAATTCACCCCTCCACTTT
TRBJ2-3	-	TRBV5-4	TRBD1	CASSHSLTGQGADTQYF	TGTGCCAGCAGCCATTCATTGACGGGACAGGGGGCAGATACGCAGTATTTT
TRBJ1-5	-	TRBV30	-	CAWSAGTTSNQPQHF	TGTGCCTGGAGTGCCGGGACAACTAGCAATCAGCCCCAGCATTTT
TRBJ2-1	-	TRBV12-5	TRBD2	CASGSGVAGSGSYNEQFF	TGTGCTAGTGGTTCCGGAGTAGCGGGGTCCGGCTCCTACAATGAGCAGTTCTTC
TRBJ2-2	-	TRBV28	-	CASNPAGKRGELFF	TGTGCCAGCAACCCGGCAGGGAAGCGCGGGGAGCTGTTTTTT
TRBJ2-7	-	TRBV11-2	-	CASSLGPTESYEQYF	TGTGCCAGCAGCTTAGGGCCGACAGAATCCTACGAGCAGTACTTC
TRBJ1-6	-	TRBV6-1	-	CASSEMGSSYNSPLHF	TGTGCCAGCAGTGAAATGGGGAGCTCCTATAATTCACCCCTCCACTTT
TRBJ2-3	-	TRBV27	TRBD1	CASSPPGQGSIGPTDTQYF	TGTGCCAGCAGTCCGCCGGGACAGGGGTCCATCGGCCCCACAGATACGCAGTATTTT
TRBJ1-5	-	TRBV11-2	-	CASSLGWDQPQHF	TGTGCCAGCAGCTTAGGCTGGGATCAGCCCCAGCATTTT
TRBJ1-5	-	TRBV28	-	CASSGEGAGLEPQHF	TGTGCCAGCAGTGGGGAAGGGGCCGGACTGGAGCCCCAGCATTTT
TRBJ1-4	once	TRBV27	TRBD1	CASSPWTGGVNEKLFF	TGTGCCAGCAGTCCTTGGACAGGGGGCGTTAATGAAAAACTGTTTTTT
TRBJ1-1	-	TRBV11-3	-	CASSSRATEAFF	TGTGCCAGCAGCTCGAGGGCGACTGAAGCTTTCTTT
TRBJ2-7	-	TRBV19	TRBD1	CASRTTGAYEQYF	TGTGCCAGTAGAACGACAGGGGCTTACGAGCAGTACTTC
TRBJ1-4	once	TRBV28	TRBD1	CASSLAGQTNEKLFF	TGTGCCAGCAGTTTGGCGGGACAGACTAATGAAAAACTGTTTTTT
TRBJ1-2	-	TRBV5-4	-	CASSAGQSFGYGYTF	TGTGCCAGCAGCGCCGGACAGTCTTTTGGGTATGGCTACACCTTC
TRBJ2-3	-	TRBV27	-	CASSLVKKGADTQYF	TGTGCCAGCAGTTTAGTGAAAAAGGGGGCAGATACGCAGTATTTT
TRBJ1-4	-	TRBV7-2	-	CASSLTGSLEKLFF	TGTGCCAGCAGCTTAACAGGGTCCCTGGAAAAACTGTTTTTT
TRBJ2-5	once	TRBV11-2	-	CASSFGGETQYF	TGTGCCAGCAGCTTCGGGGGAGAGACCCAGTACTTC
TRBJ2-1	-	TRBV28	-	CASSLEVPDYNEQFF	TGTGCCAGCAGTTTAGAGGTCCCAGACTACAATGAGCAGTTCTTC
TRBJ2-7	once	TRBV6-1	TRBD1	CASNTRTGGLEQYF	TGTGCCAGCAACACCCGGACAGGGGGACTCGAGCAGTACTTC
TRBJ1-2	few	TRBV28	-	CASSPSAQGLYGYTF	TGTGCCAGCAGCCCCTCGGCACAAGGACTCTATGGCTACACCTTC
TRBJ1-2	once	TRBV5-1	-	CASSLEGRGNGYTF	TGCGCCAGCAGCTTGGAGGGGCGAGGGAATGGCTACACCTTC
TRBJ2-3	-	TRBV7-9	-	CASSLEGDTQYF	TGTGCCAGCAGCTTAGAGGGGGATACGCAGTATTTT
TRBJ2-2	-	TRBV5-1	TRBD1	CASSLGQGWTGELFF	TGCGCCAGCAGCTTGGGACAGGGATGGACCGGGGAGCTGTTTTTT